Shown below are 26 T cell receptor beta chains from a single sample sequenced in a study of Graves' ophthalmopathy and Graves' hyperthyroidism (dated by TCRdb to 2016 to 2018). Instrument used: Illumina HiSeq 2000. For repertoire sequencing, the TCR beta CDR3 regions were amplified from RNA transcripts. HTBI primers and the Qiagen OneStep RT-PCR kit were used in a first-round RT-PCR, which was followed by a second-round multiplex PCR, size selection and purification. TCRdb reran the public reads through fastp at Q25 and MiXCR, keeping productive beta chains. Each CDR3 protein gets just one entry, which takes the most common genes and DNA from the rows behind it. In this sample the table shows about 400,000 distinct CDR3 sequences, 15% to 20% of which occur a single time. Jointly, the top ten make up about 1.6% of the sample. Specimen: peripheral blood. The receptors derive from a young woman with Graves' ophthalmopathy. Donor details come from another sample of the same person, matched by shared clones.

This clonotype has ten or more counts. The chain is built from TRBV7-2 and TRBJ2-2; possibly TRBD2 for D (6 bases). The CDR3 runs to 14 residues. Germline V gives CDR1 SGHTA, CDR2 FQGNSA. V dropped 4 bases and J dropped 3 bases, with 9 bases sitting between them. The CDR3 nucleotides are TGTGCCAGCAGCTCTACTAGCCACACCGGGGAGCTGTTTTTT. Protein sequence: CASSSTSHTGELFF. Looking up the rest from reference TRBV7-2 and TRBJ2-2 gives the full variable domain: GAGVSQSPSNKVTEKGKDVELRCDPISGHTALYWYRQSLGQGLEFLIYFQGNSAPDKSGLPSDRFSAERTGGSVSTLTIQRTQQEDSAVYLCASSSTSHTGELFFGEGSRLTVL.

This clonotype has a count of ten or more. The J gene is TRBJ1-5, the V gene TRBV5-1, with unresolved D. The CDR3 sequence is 13 residues long. With 0 bases removed from V and 3 bases from J, the gap between germline ends came to 4 bases. Germline loops: CDR1 SGHRS, CDR2 YFSETQ. DNA for the CDR3: TGCGCCAGCAGCTTGGAGTACAATCAGCCCCAGCATTTT. Encoded protein: CASSLEYNQPQHF.

The table lists this clonotype with a few counts. CDR3 amino acids: CASSQEGPSYGYTF. The CDR3 coding sequence is TGTGCCAGCAGCCAAGAGGGGCCTAGCTATGGCTACACCTTC. The chain employs TRBV4-2 and TRBJ1-2, with a possible D match to TRBD1 (5 bases). The CDR3 is 14 residues long. Trimming pared 0 bases from V and 4 bases from J, leaving 9 bases between. The germline V gene has CDR1 LGHNA and CDR2 YNFKEQ.

This clonotype was seen more than once but under ten times. The gene calls are TRBV20-1 and TRBJ1-1, with 7 bases aligning to TRBD1. The junction had 10 bases not matched to a gene; V was cut back by 1 base and J by 5 bases. The CDR3 has 15 amino acids. Looked up from germline, CDR1 is DFQATT and CDR2 is SNEGSKA (reference sequence). CDR3 DNA: TGCAGTGCTAGAGGGGCCCGGGACAGATTAACTGAAGCTTTCTTT. It codes for CSARGARDRLTEAFF.

This clonotype was found many times. The chain links TRBV24-1 to TRBJ1-5; possible D gene TRBD1, 6 bases. Germline values: CDR1 KGHDR, CDR2 SFDVKD. The CDR3 consists of 16 residues. V dropped 4 bases and J dropped 5 bases, with 17 bases sitting between them. The chain's CDR3 is CATSEGGRGEDQPQHF. Written as DNA, the CDR3 is TGTGCCACCAGTGAGGGGGGCCGGGGGGAAGATCAGCCCCAGCATTTT.

On this clonotype itself: The junction and the germline gene differ at one end; a read error may be behind it. The chain carries TRBV10-3 and TRBJ2-7; the match to TRBD2 covers 8 bases. Germline assignment: CDR1 ENHRY and CDR2 SYGVKD. This CDR3 spans 13 amino acids. In DNA, the CDR3 is TGCGCCTTATCAGCGGGGGTAGTGGGAGAGCAGTACTTC. Translation gives CALSAGVVGEQYF.

The gene calls are TRBV6-2 or TRBV6-3 and TRBJ2-1; 9 bases match TRBD2. CDR3 length: 15 residues. Germline V gene lookup returns CDR1 MNHEY and CDR2 SVGEGT. With V trimmed by 6 bases and J by 6 bases, 9 bases remained unmatched. The CDR3 DNA follows: TGTGCCAGCAGCCATAGCGGGAGAGGGAGCAATGAGCAGTTCTTC. The encoded protein is CASSHSGRGSNEQFF.

Many counts were recorded for this clonotype. The V call is TRBV11-2, the J call TRBJ1-5; the D gene is possibly TRBD1 (5 bases). This CDR3 has 16 amino acids. Per the germline V gene, CDR1 is SGHAT and CDR2 is FQNNGV. Trimming took off 1 base at V and 9 bases at J, with 19 bases between the two ends. The CDR3 loop reads CASSLVGGDSDRPQHF. The CDR3 DNA sequence: TGTGCCAGCAGCTTAGTGGGCGGCGATAGTGACAGGCCCCAGCATTTT.

This clonotype was detected ten times or more. The V gene is TRBV6-2 or TRBV6-3, the J gene TRBJ2-1; perhaps TRBD2 as D (5 bases). The V and J ends lost 3 bases and 0 bases respectively, with 15 bases between them. Germline V gene data show CDR1 as MNHEY and CDR2 as SVGEGT. The CDR3 is made up of 17 amino acids. The DNA for the CDR3 is TGTGCCAGCAGTTATAACCCTAGCACGAGCTCCTACAATGAGCAGTTCTTC. This codes for CASSYNPSTSSYNEQFF.

The CDR3 reads CASSPRPLAGNYEQYF. The CDR3 region has the DNA TGTGCCAGCAGCCCAAGACCTCTAGCGGGAAACTACGAGCAGTACTTC. The rearrangement links TRBV11-2 to TRBJ2-7, with 9 bases identical to TRBD2. Germline V gives CDR1 SGHAT, CDR2 FQNNGV. Trimming removed 5 bases from V and 3 bases from J; junction bases left unmatched: 11. The CDR3 runs 16 residues.

This clonotype was seen at least ten times. CDR3 sequence (DNA): TGTGCCAGCAGTGAAACAGGGGGCACTGGGGGCTACACCTTC. Amino acid sequence: CASSETGGTGGYTF. The genes are TRBV6-1 and TRBJ1-2; 9 bases match TRBD1. V shed 2 bases, J shed 8 bases, and the junction held 6 bases outside the gene matches. This CDR3 is 14 amino acids long. The germline CDR1 and CDR2 sequences are MNHNS and SASEGT.

This chain uses TRBV4-2 with TRBJ2-4; TRBD2 might be the D (6 bases). Germline V CDR1 and CDR2: LGHNA, YNFKEQ. V was pared by 0 bases and J by 0 bases, with 12 bases between. The CDR3 is made up of 17 amino acids. The CDR3 DNA is TGTGCCAGCAGCCAAGACCCGGAGGGGAAAGCCAAAAACATTCAGTACTTC. Its protein is CASSQDPEGKAKNIQYF.

This clonotype occurred a few times. This sequence joins TRBV6-1 and TRBJ1-5, with D unresolved. Germline-derived CDR1 and CDR2 are MNHNS and SASEGT. V lost 6 bases to trimming and J lost 1 base, with 13 bases between them. There are 15 residues in the CDR3. The CDR3 nucleotides are TGTGCCAGCAGCCTGAGGGCTGGGAGCAATCAGCCCCAGCATTTT. Translated: CASSLRAGSNQPQHF.

This clonotype was observed many times. The genes are TRBV7-8 and TRBJ2-5; 7 bases are a match to TRBD2. The junction had 17 bases not matched to a gene; V was cut back by 7 bases and J by 9 bases. The CDR3 is 15 amino acids. Germline CDR1 reads SGHVS; CDR2 reads FQNEAQ. The CDR3 DNA reads as TGTGCCAGCACGGCTAGAGGGGAACTTCGGGAGGCCCAGTACTTC. Protein product: CASTARGELREAQYF.

This clonotype was counted many times. This chain connects TRBV6-1 to TRBJ1-5; D may be TRBD1 (5 bases). This CDR3 spans 12 amino acids. CDR1 is MNHNS and CDR2 is SASEGT in the germline V gene. The V and J ends lost 7 bases and 7 bases respectively, with 11 bases between them. The CDR3 sequence is CASKRGDQPQHF. As DNA, the CDR3 is TGTGCCAGCAAACGGGGCGACCAGCCCCAGCATTTT.

This clonotype was found once. V is TRBV20-1 and J is TRBJ2-7; no clear D gene. Germline V gene sequence: CDR1 DFQATT, CDR2 SNEGSKA (reference sequence). The CDR3 consists of 13 residues. V was shortened by 5 bases and J by 4 bases, with 15 bases between the two germline ends. DNA for the CDR3: TGCAGTGCTCCAATTAGGTCCTCTTACGAGCAGTACTTC. Encoded protein: CSAPIRSSYEQYF.

This clonotype was seen many times. The chain recombines TRBV14 with TRBJ1-6; D unclear. The CDR3 extends over 14 amino acids. Germline V lookup: CDR1 SGHDN, CDR2 FVKESK. The V and J ends lost 4 bases and 7 bases respectively, with 11 bases between them. The CDR3 sequence is CASSLSGRNSPLHF. CDR3 sequence (DNA): TGTGCCAGCAGCCTCTCGGGGAGGAATTCACCCCTCCACTTT.

The table lists this clonotype with a count of one. The chain employs TRBV7-8 and TRBJ2-6, with D possibly matching TRBD2 (5 bases). The ends were cut back, 3 bases at V and 2 bases at J, with 14 bases in the middle. This CDR3 contains 17 residues. Germline V gene sequence: CDR1 SGHVS, CDR2 FQNEAQ. The DNA of the CDR3 is TGTGCCAGCAGCTTCCGGGCCAAGGAGGCTGGGGCCAACGTCCTGACTTTC. Its translation: CASSFRAKEAGANVLTF.

Comment on this clonotype: This may be a read error: a much more frequent sequence differs by one nucleotide. As DNA, the CDR3 is TGTGCCAGCAGTTACCGATTCAGGGGGAGCTCCTACGAGCCGTACTTC. Residues: CASSYRFRGSSYEPYF. V usage is TRBV6-5 and J usage is TRBJ2-7; 7 bases match TRBD1. Germline CDR1 is MNHEY and CDR2 is SVGAGI. The CDR3 spans 16 residues.

Many counts were recorded for this clonotype. The chain joins TRBV28 to TRBJ2-1, with 8 bases matching TRBD1. V trimming: 5 bases; J trimming: 3 bases; junction bases outside the gene matches: 6. This CDR3 contains 15 residues. Germline CDR1 reads MDHEN; CDR2 reads SYDVKM. DNA of the CDR3: TGTGCCAGCAGTGACAGGGGAATTTACTACAATGAGCAGTTCTTC. Translating it yields CASSDRGIYYNEQFF.

This clonotype was detected only once. This chain joins TRBV6-1 and TRBJ1-2; D is perhaps TRBD1 (5 bases). Trimming took 2 bases from V and 2 from J, leaving 9 bases between them. CDR1 MNHNS and CDR2 SASEGT come from the germline V gene. The CDR3 sequence is 14 residues long. The CDR3 bases are TGTGCCAGCAGTGAACAGGGAGTAAACTATGGCTACACCTTC. Translated, it gives CASSEQGVNYGYTF.

This clonotype was counted ten times or more. This chain links TRBV7-2 with TRBJ1-1; D gene ambiguous. This CDR3 spans 13 amino acids. Trimming left V 4 bases short and J 3 bases short, with 9 bases between. Germline CDR1 and CDR2: SGHTA and FQGNSA. The CDR3 spells CASSSHLDTEAFF. DNA of the CDR3: TGTGCCAGCAGCTCCCACCTGGACACTGAAGCTTTCTTT.

In its sample, this clonotype was seen many times. The chain uses TRBV20-1 and TRBJ1-6, with unresolved D. The V and J ends lost 6 bases and 8 bases respectively, with 23 bases between them. CDR1 and CDR2 (germline): DFQATT, SNEGSKA (reference sequence). This CDR3 has 16 residues. CDR3 coding DNA: TGCAGTGCGGCGGGCCTTATTATTGGGTTGGATTCACCCCTCCACTTT. This gives the protein CSAAGLIIGLDSPLHF.

This clonotype occurred many times. The chain joins TRBV19 to TRBJ1-1; tentatively, D is TRBD1 (5 bases). Germline V CDR1 and CDR2: LNHDA, SQIVND (reference sequence). Deletions cut 3 bases from V and 4 bases from J, with 15 bases between. The CDR3 totals 15 residues. CDR3 coding DNA: TGTGCCAGTAGTATTGAGGGACTGGCCGGCACTGAAGCTTTCTTT. It specifies CASSIEGLAGTEAFF.

This clonotype was seen only a few times. V and J are TRBV5-1 and TRBJ2-5; 10 bases are a match to TRBD1. The CDR3 spans 17 residues. Per the germline V gene, CDR1 is SGHRS and CDR2 is YFSETQ. With V trimmed by 3 bases and J by 5 bases, 13 bases remained unmatched. The CDR3 coding sequence is TGCGCCAGCAGCTCTTCAAAGGACAGGGGGTACTTGGAGACCCAGTACTTC. This translates into CASSSSKDRGYLETQYF.

This clonotype was seen at least ten times. The J gene is TRBJ1-6, the V gene TRBV18; 8 bases are a match to TRBD1. Germline lookup yields CDR1 KGHSH and CDR2 LQKENI. With V trimmed by 6 bases and J by 4 bases, 5 bases remained unmatched. This CDR3 region has 15 residues. CDR3 bases: TGTGCCAGCTCCCTGGGGACAGGATATAATTCACCCCTCCACTTT. Amino acids: CASSLGTGYNSPLHF.